One and the same sample provided the 32 T cell receptor beta chains below, sequenced in a study of cytomegalovirus exposure and HLA in healthy donors (dated by TCRdb to the late 2010s). Library preparation used the immunoSEQ multiplex PCR assay. For the multiplex PCR, a mixture combining 60 forward primers for TCR Vbeta segments and 13 reverse primers for TCR Jbeta segments was used. In TCRdb, the immuneACCESS table is reduced to in-frame sequences with V and J assigned. These tables do not hold every clone; where another copy was compared, an unresolved V gene accounts for under half, and the others remain unexplained. For this sample there are about 180,000 clones; about 80% appear just once. The ten largest clones represent approximately 1.4% of the sample. The source material was PBMCs. Receptors were obtained from a man aged 40-49 years in good health and CMV-seronegative.

This rearrangement joins TRBV18 to TRBJ1-5; 8 bases are a match to TRBD1. Losses at the gene ends were 6 bases for V and 2 bases for J; bases not matched to a gene: 3. This CDR3 spans 14 amino acids. Germline V gives CDR1 KGHSH, CDR2 LQKENI. The CDR3 bases are TGTGCCAGCTCGAAGGACAGGGGCAATCAGCCCCAGCATTTT. Its translation is CASSKDRGNQPQHF.

The chain carries TRBV5-1 and TRBJ2-5; 10 bases align to TRBD2. The germline gives CDR1 SGHRS, CDR2 YFSETQ. J lost 3 bases, V lost 5 bases, and 1 base had no gene match. The CDR3 is 13 residues long. CDR3 in amino acids: CASRLAGKETQYF. The CDR3 DNA sequence: TGCGCCAGCAGACTAGCGGGGAAAGAGACCCAGTACTTC.

The chain links TRBV28 to TRBJ1-2; 8 bases align to TRBD1. The ends lost 8 bases at V and 4 bases at J; junction bases unmatched: 12. Germline V gives CDR1 MDHEN, CDR2 SYDVKM. This CDR3 contains 15 residues. CDR3 coding DNA: TGTGCCAGCGGGAAGTCCTCTACAGGGGGCTATGGCTACACCTTC. Amino acid sequence: CASGKSSTGGYGYTF.

The gene calls are TRBV28 and TRBJ1-2; 10 bases agree with TRBD1. This CDR3 has 15 amino acids. The junction had 6 bases not matched to a gene; V was cut back by 6 bases and J by 2 bases. Germline V gene lookup returns CDR1 MDHEN and CDR2 SYDVKM. CDR3 nucleotide sequence: TGTGCCAGCAGGAAAAAGACAGGGGGCAACTATGGCTACACCTTC. This codes for CASRKKTGGNYGYTF.

J is TRBJ2-5 and V is TRBV5-6; 7 bases map to TRBD2. Germline CDR1 is SGHDT and CDR2 is YYEEEE. The CDR3 covers 15 residues. Trimming took 0 bases from V and 4 from J; bases not matched to a gene: 6. CDR3 loop: CASSLGGSGGETQYF. The CDR3 DNA sequence: TGTGCCAGCAGCTTGGGCGGGAGCGGCGGAGAGACCCAGTACTTC.

CDR3 loop: CSVGAGGGYGYTF. The CDR3 region has the DNA TGCAGCGTGGGCGCCGGAGGTGGCTATGGCTACACCTTC. The genes are TRBV29-1 and TRBJ1-2; D is unresolved. The V end was cut by 6 bases, the J end by 4 bases, with 15 bases between. CDR3 length equals 13 residues. Germline V CDR1 and CDR2: SQVTM, ANQGSEA.

The chain joins TRBV7-2 to TRBJ2-7; 10 nucleotides agree with TRBD2. The CDR3 has 16 residues. Germline CDR1 reads SGHTA; CDR2 reads FQGNSA. J was trimmed by 0 bases and V by 1 base; bases with no gene match: 3. This CDR3 is CASSLGERGGSYEQYF. CDR3 DNA: TGTGCCAGCAGCTTAGGGGAGCGGGGGGGCTCCTACGAGCAGTACTTC. The full variable domain, completed using reference TRBV7-2 and TRBJ2-7, is GAGVSQSPSNKVTEKGKDVELRCDPISGHTALYWYRQSLGQGLEFLIYFQGNSAPDKSGLPSDRFSAERTGGSVSTLTIQRTQQEDSAVYLCASSLGERGGSYEQYFGPGTRLTVT.

DNA for the CDR3: TGTGCCAGCAGTTTACGGGGGGCGCAGTCTGGCTACACCTTC. This codes for CASSLRGAQSGYTF. This sequence joins TRBV27 and TRBJ1-2, with a possible D match to TRBD1 (6 bases). Germline CDR1 and CDR2: MNHEY and SMNVEV (reference sequence). CDR3 length: 14 amino acids. V was trimmed by 2 bases and J by 7 bases, leaving 14 bases between them.

The V and J genes are TRBV4-1 and TRBJ1-4, with 11 bases identical to TRBD1. The CDR3 length is 14 residues. The trim removed 4 bases at V and 10 bases at J, leaving 5 bases unmatched. In germline, CDR1 is MGHRA, CDR2 YSYEKL. The CDR3 nucleotides are TGCGCCAGCAGCCTCACCGGGACAGGGGGAAAACTGTTTTTT. It specifies CASSLTGTGGKLFF.

V usage is TRBV28 and J usage is TRBJ1-5; 9 nucleotides align to TRBD1. V lost 6 bases and J lost 5; bases outside the gene matches: 11. The CDR3 is 16 residues long. CDR1 and CDR2 (germline): MDHEN, SYDVKM. The CDR3 DNA follows: TGTGCCAGCAGGGTTCTAGGGGGACAGGGCGATCAGCCCCAGCATTTT. It encodes CASRVLGGQGDQPQHF. The full variable domain, in which reference TRBV28 and TRBJ1-5 provide the parts outside the CDR3, is DVKVTQSSRYLVKRTGEKVFLECVQDMDHENMFWYRQDPGLGLRLIYFSYDVKMKEKGDIPEGYSVSREKKERFSLILESASTNQTSMYLCASRVLGGQGDQPQHFGDGTRLSIL.

This chain connects TRBV12-5 to TRBJ2-5; 9 nucleotides align to TRBD2. V lost 1 base and J lost 7; bases outside the gene matches: 13. The germline CDR1 and CDR2 sequences are LGHNT and FRNRAP. This CDR3 is 17 amino acids long. CDR3 sequence reads: CASGLAVAGGTFGTQYF. The DNA of the CDR3 is TGTGCTAGTGGTTTGGCGGTGGCGGGGGGGACGTTCGGGACCCAGTACTTC.

This clone has just a few counts. V is TRBV25-1 and J is TRBJ2-7; 10 positions match TRBD1. This CDR3 comprises 17 residues. With V trimmed by 4 bases and J by 1 base, 10 bases remained unmatched. CDR1 MGHDK and CDR2 SYGVNS come from the germline V gene. The CDR3 reads CASSAGQGLRDSYEQYF. Written as DNA, the CDR3 is TGTGCCAGCAGTGCGGGACAGGGGTTGAGGGATTCCTACGAGCAGTACTTC.

This chain connects TRBV5-6 to TRBJ1-5; 11 nucleotides match TRBD1. This CDR3 has 16 amino acids. Trimming took 0 bases from V and 6 from J; bases not matched to a gene: 5. Germline V lookup: CDR1 SGHDT, CDR2 YYEEEE. The CDR3 loop reads CASSLGEGQGVQPQHF. The CDR3, as DNA: TGTGCCAGCAGCTTGGGGGAGGGACAGGGGGTTCAGCCCCAGCATTTT.

The CDR3 is CASSGRDRGGTEAFF. The DNA for the CDR3 is TGTGCCAGCAGCGGTCGGGACAGGGGGGGAACTGAAGCTTTCTTT. V is TRBV9 and J is TRBJ1-1; TRBD1 aligns across 11 bases. This CDR3 region has 15 residues. CDR1 and CDR2 from the germline V gene are SGDLS and YYNGEE. J was trimmed by 5 bases and V by 3 bases; bases with no gene match: 6.

The CDR3, as DNA: TGTGCCAGCAGCTTTGGCCCTCGTGAAGCTTTCTTT. As protein: CASSFGPREAFF. The J gene is TRBJ1-1, the V gene TRBV7-8; D gene ambiguous. V shed 3 bases and J shed 7 bases, with 9 bases lying between them. The CDR3 spans 12 residues. Per germline, CDR1 SGHVS and CDR2 FQNEAQ.

The rearrangement joins TRBV5-1 to TRBJ2-1, with 7 bases that match TRBD1. Trimming removed 3 bases from V and 0 bases from J; junction bases left unmatched: 3. Germline V CDR1 and CDR2: SGHRS, YFSETQ. CDR3 length equals 15 residues. As DNA, the CDR3 is TGCGCCAGCAGCTACCGGGACAGCTCCTACAATGAGCAGTTCTTC. Amino acid sequence: CASSYRDSSYNEQFF.

The chain uses TRBV7-2 and TRBJ2-2, with D uncertain. The ends were cut back, 1 base at V and 0 bases at J, with 6 bases in the middle. This CDR3 has 15 residues. Germline CDR1 reads SGHTA; CDR2 reads FQGNSA. The CDR3, as DNA: TGTGCCAGCAGCTTAGGTCTAGCGAACACCGGGGAGCTGTTTTTT. It translates to CASSLGLANTGELFF.

V is TRBV4-3 and J is TRBJ1-1; TRBD1 might be the D (5 bases). V was pared by 0 bases and J by 12 bases, with 17 bases between. Germline CDR1 LGHNA, CDR2 YSLEER. The length of the CDR3 is 14 residues. The CDR3 sequence is CASSQDGGREETFF. CDR3 coding DNA: TGCGCCAGCAGCCAAGATGGCGGCAGGGAGGAAACTTTCTTT.

The chain carries TRBV29-1 and TRBJ2-3, with 10 nucleotides matching TRBD2. V shed 8 bases and J 0 bases; nucleotides not matched to a gene: 11. This CDR3 has 16 residues. The germline CDR1 and CDR2 sequences are SQVTM and ANQGSEA. For the CDR3, the DNA is TGCAGCCCCCGGTTGGTAGCGGGAGGTAGCACAGATACGCAGTATTTT. Translated: CSPRLVAGGSTDTQYF.

The chain combines TRBV28 with TRBJ2-1; a possible D gene is TRBD1 (5 bases). The CDR3 covers 13 residues. Per germline, CDR1 MDHEN and CDR2 SYDVKM. The V and J ends lost 2 bases and 7 bases respectively, with 9 bases between them. DNA of the CDR3: TGTGCCAGCAGTTTAAGCAGGGTAAATGAGCAGTTCTTC. Amino acids: CASSLSRVNEQFF. Full variable domain (remainder filled in from reference TRBV28 and TRBJ2-1): DVKVTQSSRYLVKRTGEKVFLECVQDMDHENMFWYRQDPGLGLRLIYFSYDVKMKEKGDIPEGYSVSREKKERFSLILESASTNQTSMYLCASSLSRVNEQFFGPGTRLTVL.

The chain carries TRBV6-5 and TRBJ1-2; 7 positions agree with TRBD1. In germline, CDR1 is MNHEY, CDR2 SVGAGI. The length of the CDR3 is 15 residues. V dropped 5 bases and J dropped 0; count of bases not matched to a gene: 6. CDR3 loop: CASSAQGLANYGYTF. In nucleotides, the CDR3 is TGTGCCAGCAGTGCACAGGGGCTGGCTAACTATGGCTACACCTTC.

The gene calls are TRBV9 and TRBJ2-2, with a possible D match to TRBD1 (6 bases). V was pared by 1 base and J by 6 bases, with 13 bases between. Germline V gene sequence: CDR1 SGDLS, CDR2 YYNGEE. The CDR3 consists of 15 residues. CDR3 amino acids: CASSVRTEVAGELFF. In nucleotides, the CDR3 is TGTGCCAGCAGCGTAAGGACAGAGGTCGCCGGGGAGCTGTTTTTT.

This clone came up a few times. J is TRBJ2-7 and V is TRBV7-2, with 7 bases identical to TRBD2. The CDR3 is 15 amino acids. The V gene's germline CDR1 is SGHTA and CDR2 FQGNSA. Trimming took 6 bases from V and 6 from J; bases not matched to a gene: 14. The CDR3 sequence: CASRLSGGGAGEQYF. The CDR3 DNA sequence: TGTGCCAGCAGACTCTCGGGGGGAGGTGCGGGCGAGCAGTACTTC. The full variable domain, with the rest looked up from reference TRBV7-2 and TRBJ2-7, is GAGVSQSPSNKVTEKGKDVELRCDPISGHTALYWYRQSLGQGLEFLIYFQGNSAPDKSGLPSDRFSAERTGGSVSTLTIQRTQQEDSAVYLCASRLSGGGAGEQYFGPGTRLTVT.

The chain has TRBV7-9 and TRBJ1-5; 9 nucleotides match TRBD1. Germline V gene sequence: CDR1 SEHNR, CDR2 FQNEAQ (reference sequence). CDR3 length equals 13 residues. The junction had 3 bases not matched to a gene; V was cut back by 5 bases and J by 7 bases. The CDR3 DNA reads TGTGCCAGCAGCGGGACAGGGCGGCAGCCCCAGCATTTT. Protein product: CASSGTGRQPQHF.

This clone came up a few times. This rearrangement joins TRBV7-9 to TRBJ2-3, with 9 bases that match TRBD1. The V segment lost 5 bases and the J segment 3 bases; nucleotides outside the gene matches: 9. There are 16 residues in the CDR3. CDR1 and CDR2 (germline): SEHNR, FQNEAQ (reference sequence). This chain's CDR3 is CASSPNIGQGTDTQYF. CDR3 sequence (DNA): TGTGCCAGCAGCCCGAACATCGGACAGGGGACAGATACGCAGTATTTT.

This chain uses TRBV30 with TRBJ2-1; D remains ambiguous. This CDR3 has 12 amino acids. Germline V CDR1 and CDR2: GTSNPN, SVGIG (reference sequence). V gave up 2 bases and J gave up 2 bases, with 4 bases separating them. The CDR3, as DNA: TGTGCCTGGAGTCTTACCTACAATGAGCAGTTCTTC. Its translation: CAWSLTYNEQFF.

The V gene is TRBV5-8, the J gene TRBJ1-2, with no clear D. Germline V gives CDR1 SGHTS, CDR2 YDEGEE. CDR3 length: 15 residues. Trimming removed 2 bases from V and 7 bases from J, with 18 bases in between. The DNA for the CDR3 is TGTGCCAGCAGCTTCCGACGGACCTATGGAGGTGGCTACACCTTC. Translation: CASSFRRTYGGGYTF.

This chain uses TRBV5-1 with TRBJ2-7; tentatively, D is TRBD2 (6 bases). Trimming pared 2 bases from V and 2 bases from J, leaving 14 bases between. The CDR3 extends over 15 amino acids. The germline gives CDR1 SGHRS, CDR2 YFSETQ. CDR3 DNA: TGCGCCAGCAGCTTAATCGCGGGATCCGCCTACGAGCAGTACTTC. Translation gives CASSLIAGSAYEQYF.

V is TRBV25-1 and J is TRBJ2-1; 9 bases are shared with TRBD1. The J segment lost 6 bases and the V segment lost 6 bases, leaving 9 bases of the junction unmatched. The CDR3 sequence is 15 residues long. Germline lookup yields CDR1 MGHDK and CDR2 SYGVNS. CDR3 sequence reads: CASSGDRGSSNEQFF. The CDR3 coding sequence is TGTGCCAGCAGCGGAGACAGGGGGTCGAGCAATGAGCAGTTCTTC.

The rearrangement uses TRBV19 and TRBJ1-3; D not certain. Germline V gene lookup returns CDR1 LNHDA and CDR2 SQIVND (reference sequence). V shed 6 bases and J shed 4 bases, with 22 bases lying between them. The CDR3 length is 17 residues. CDR3 sequence reads: CASSNPHHAVLGNTIYF. CDR3 nucleotides: TGTGCCAGTAGCAACCCCCACCACGCAGTCCTCGGAAACACCATATATTTT.

This rearrangement joins TRBV4-3 to TRBJ1-1; TRBD1 matches at 8 bases. J lost 1 base, V lost 2 bases, and 6 bases had no gene match. From germline, CDR1 is LGHNA and CDR2 YSLEER. The CDR3 loop spans 16 amino acids. In nucleotides, the CDR3 is TGCGCCAGCAGCCAACTAGCCGGGACAGGGAACACTGAAGCTTTCTTT. Its protein product is CASSQLAGTGNTEAFF.

The chain couples TRBV4-1 to TRBJ2-3, with TRBD2 identical over 9 bases. The CDR3 loop spans 17 amino acids. V was pared by 1 base and J by 0 bases, with 5 bases of the junction left unmatched. The germline gives CDR1 MGHRA, CDR2 YSYEKL. This CDR3 reads CASSQASTSGSTDTQYF. CDR3 bases: TGCGCCAGCAGCCAAGCTAGCACTAGCGGGAGCACAGATACGCAGTATTTT.